Listed here are 21 T cell receptor beta chains from one sample, sequenced in a study of T cells in tumors after PD-1 blockade. The table came from immunoSEQ multiplex PCR; TCRdb's copy has only in-frame clones and leaves some out. The sample has tens of thousands of clones; under 85% are singletons. The material sequenced was PBMCs, taken before anti-PD-1 therapy. The receptors were gathered from a human donor with advanced basal cell or squamous cell carcinoma (not recorded which).

The V gene is TRBV7-8, the J gene TRBJ1-3; no firm D call. V lost 4 bases and J 2 bases, leaving 12 bases between the germline ends. In germline, CDR1 is SGHVS, CDR2 FQNEAQ. The CDR3 covers 15 residues. The CDR3 is CASSSSRTAGNTIYF. The CDR3 nucleotides read TGTGCCAGCAGCTCCAGTAGGACTGCTGGAAACACCATATATTTT.

The V gene is TRBV18, the J gene TRBJ2-5; the match to TRBD2 covers 7 bases. The ends lost 4 bases at V and 5 bases at J; junction bases unmatched: 10. Germline V gives CDR1 KGHSH, CDR2 LQKENI. This CDR3 comprises 15 residues. The CDR3 DNA sequence: TGTGCCAGCTCACAGCGGGGACTGGCAATGGAGACCCAGTACTTC. It specifies CASSQRGLAMETQYF.

This CDR3 is CATSGFGFTEAFF. CDR3 nucleotides: TGTGCCACCAGTGGATTTGGTTTCACTGAAGCTTTCTTT. The chain combines TRBV24-1 with TRBJ1-1; the D is unclear. V dropped 5 bases and J dropped 4 bases, with 10 bases sitting between them. Germline-derived CDR1 and CDR2 are KGHDR and SFDVKD. This CDR3 has 13 amino acids.

This chain links TRBV28 with TRBJ2-7; 8 nucleotides align to TRBD1. This CDR3 has 15 amino acids. J gave up 5 bases and V 5 bases, and 11 bases lay outside the gene matches. Germline V CDR1 and CDR2: MDHEN, SYDVKM. The CDR3 sequence is CASSRAAGGIDEQYF. The DNA for the CDR3 is TGTGCCAGCAGTAGAGCGGCAGGGGGCATTGACGAGCAGTACTTC.

This clone was counted a few times. The rearrangement joins TRBV19 to TRBJ2-2; 10 bases are a match to TRBD1. The CDR3 sequence is 16 residues long. The germline CDR1 and CDR2 sequences are LNHDA and SQIVND (reference sequence). With 5 bases clipped from V and 1 base from J, the junction kept 4 bases outside the gene matches. The CDR3 here is CASSAWDRGNTGELFF. CDR3 nucleotides: TGTGCCAGTAGTGCATGGGACAGGGGGAACACCGGGGAGCTGTTTTTT.

The CDR3 region has the DNA TGTGCCAGCGCCAAAGCTGCGGGAGATTCCTACAATGAGCAGTTCTTC. Protein sequence: CASAKAAGDSYNEQFF. This chain uses TRBV5-4 with TRBJ2-1, with 7 bases identical to TRBD2. Trimming cost V 7 bases and J 1 base; bases outside gene matches: 11. Germline CDR1 and CDR2: SGHNT and YYREEE (reference sequence). The CDR3 length is 16 residues.

The chain couples TRBV25-1 to TRBJ2-1, with D perhaps matching TRBD1 (5 bases). The CDR3 contains 14 residues. CDR1 MGHDK and CDR2 SYGVNS come from the germline V gene. Between the trimmed V and J ends, which lost 11 bases and 0 bases, there was a span of 14 bases. The CDR3, as DNA: TGTGCCTCAAGGGGCGCAAACTCCTACAATGAGCAGTTCTTC. This codes for CASRGANSYNEQFF.

The genes are TRBV7-2 and TRBJ2-1, with unresolved D. The CDR3 is made up of 15 amino acids. The V gene's germline CDR1 is SGHTA and CDR2 FQGNSA. Deletions cut 1 base from V and 0 bases from J, with 7 bases between. CDR3 residues: CASSLGSGSYNEQFF. The CDR3 bases are TGTGCCAGCAGCTTAGGTTCGGGCTCCTACAATGAGCAGTTCTTC.

The chain joins TRBV6-5 to TRBJ1-4, with a weak D call TRBD1 (6 bases). Germline CDR1 reads MNHEY; CDR2 reads SVGAGI. This CDR3 is 15 amino acids long. V lost 4 bases and J 10 bases, leaving 19 bases between the germline ends. The CDR3 sequence: CASSSGGGGYVKLFF. The DNA of the CDR3 is TGTGCCAGCAGTTCCGGAGGGGGGGGCTACGTAAAACTGTTTTTT.

The CDR3 DNA is TGTGCCAGCAGCTTGGAACAAGCCGCAGGTGGCTACACCTTC. Protein product: CASSLEQAAGGYTF. The chain employs TRBV5-4 and TRBJ1-2; D unresolved. CDR1 SGHNT and CDR2 YYREEE come from the germline V gene (reference sequence). The ends were cut back, 0 bases at V and 7 bases at J, with 13 bases in the middle. This CDR3 has 14 residues.

This clone has just one count. Compared with germline, one end of the junction differs, possibly owing to a read error. J is TRBJ2-2 and V is TRBV9; either TRBD1 or TRBD2 may fit D (5 bases each). The CDR3 totals 16 residues. CDR1 is SGDLS, CDR2 YYNGEE, per germline. The CDR3 coding sequence is TGTGCCAGCAGCGTCAGGGTGGCGGGCGACACCGGTGAGCTGTTTTTT. This codes for CASSVRVAGDTGELFF. The whole variable domain, filled in from reference TRBV9 and TRBJ2-2, reads DSGVTQTPKHLITATGQRVTLRCSPRSGDLSVYWYQQSLDQGLQFLIQYYNGEERAKGNILERFSAQQFPDLHSELNLSSLELGDSALYFCASSVRVAGDTGELFFGEGSRLTVL.

CDR3 sequence reads: CASSYSKIKNYGYTF. The DNA for the CDR3 is TGTGCCAGCAGTTACTCGAAGATTAAAAACTATGGCTACACCTTC. This chain links TRBV6-5 with TRBJ1-2; D unresolved. Germline V lookup: CDR1 MNHEY, CDR2 SVGAGI. The CDR3 totals 15 residues. Trimming cost V 0 bases and J 2 bases, with 10 bases left between them.

This clone occurred once. The rearrangement links TRBV6-2 or TRBV6-3 to TRBJ2-6, with TRBD2 as a possible D gene (5 bases). Germline-derived CDR1 and CDR2 are MNHEY and SVGEGT. The CDR3 is 15 amino acids. The V end lost 6 bases, the J end lost 0 bases, and 9 bases lay between the germline ends. CDR3 sequence: CASSQGGSGANVLTF. The CDR3 bases are TGTGCCAGCAGCCAAGGAGGCTCTGGGGCCAACGTCCTGACTTTC.

The V call is TRBV12-3 or TRBV12-4, the J call TRBJ2-7; TRBD2 might be the D (6 bases). The CDR3 totals 13 residues. Trimming took 5 bases from V and 2 from J, leaving 10 bases between them. The CDR3 reads CASSPSAPYEQYF. In nucleotides, the CDR3 is TGTGCCAGCAGTCCTAGCGCCCCCTACGAGCAGTACTTC.

V usage is TRBV7-9 and J usage is TRBJ1-1; no reliable D call. The CDR3 covers 15 residues. The germline V and J ends were trimmed by 4 bases and 4 bases, with 16 bases remaining between them. CDR1 is SEHNR and CDR2 is FQNEAQ in the germline V gene (reference sequence). The CDR3 sequence is CASSYLSAWGTEAFF. The DNA for the CDR3 is TGTGCCAGCAGCTATCTTTCCGCATGGGGCACTGAAGCTTTCTTT.

The J gene is TRBJ2-5, the V gene TRBV18; D assignment may be TRBD1 or TRBD2 (5 bases each). With 1 base removed from V and 5 bases from J, the gap between germline ends came to 14 bases. Germline-derived CDR1 and CDR2 are KGHSH and LQKENI. The length of the CDR3 is 15 residues. CDR3 sequence reads: CASSPHRDPGETQYF. DNA for the CDR3: TGTGCCAGCTCACCACACCGGGACCCGGGGGAGACCCAGTACTTC.

The chain employs TRBV7-8 and TRBJ2-1, with D uncertain. In germline, CDR1 is SGHVS, CDR2 FQNEAQ. Trimming took 2 bases from V and 9 from J, leaving 14 bases between them. This CDR3 has 14 amino acids. This CDR3 is CASSLFEDDREQFF. The CDR3 DNA sequence: TGTGCCAGCAGCTTATTCGAGGACGACCGTGAGCAGTTCTTC.

This chain's CDR3 is CASTATFNQPQHF. The CDR3 region has the DNA TGTGCCAGCACAGCGACCTTCAATCAGCCCCAGCATTTT. The chain carries TRBV6-5 and TRBJ1-5; D ambiguous. The CDR3 is 13 amino acids. The germline V gene has CDR1 MNHEY and CDR2 SVGAGI. Trimming removed 7 bases from V and 3 bases from J, with 10 bases in between.

This chain uses TRBV28 with TRBJ2-7; D uncertain. The CDR3 runs 11 residues. V was pared by 3 bases and J by 7 bases, with 7 bases between. CDR1 is MDHEN and CDR2 is SYDVKM in the germline V gene. In DNA, the CDR3 is TGTGCCAGCAGTTTTACTCTAGAGCAGTACTTC. Residues: CASSFTLEQYF.

The chain links TRBV3-1 (or the pseudogene TRBV3-2) to TRBJ1-1, with D unclear. Trimming pared 0 bases from V and 5 bases from J, leaving 7 bases between. The germline V gene encodes CDR1 LGHDT and CDR2 YNNKEL (reference sequence). This CDR3 has 13 residues. The DNA for the CDR3 is TGTGCCAGCAGCCAAGATCCGGAGACTGAAGCTTTCTTT. It specifies CASSQDPETEAFF.

The gene calls are TRBV12-3 or TRBV12-4 and TRBJ1-1, with a weak D call TRBD1 (6 bases). V gave up 5 bases and J gave up 2 bases, with 9 bases separating them. The CDR3 runs to 13 residues. CDR3 sequence: CASSEGVNTEAFF. In DNA, the CDR3 is TGTGCCAGCAGTGAGGGGGTTAACACTGAAGCTTTCTTT.